These T cell receptor beta chains were read from a single sample in a study of CD8 T cells in ankylosing spondylitis. MiXCR was run by TCRdb on the 5' RACE reads, yielding one entry per CDR3 protein. This repertoire shows 750,000 to 850,000 distinct CDR3 sequences, approximately 10% found once; its top ten account for approximately 0.5%. The specimen was blood, either unsorted or a sorted T cell fraction (not recorded which). Receptors originate from a male donor with ankylosing spondylitis. The CDR3 runs from the conserved cysteine through the conserved F or W. The D gene is left open where the match is weak. The size field is filled for only some rows; it gives once, few, many or a size class.

D	V	J	size	DNA	CDR3
TRBD2	TRBV7-2	TRBJ2-2	NA	TGTGCCAGCAGCTTACAGGGCGGGAGGGGCGAGGTCGGGGAGCTGTTTTTT	CASSLQGGRGEVGELFF
TRBD1	TRBV20-1	TRBJ2-7	few	TGCAGTGCTATCTCCGGGACAGGGACAGACGAGCAGTACTTC	CSAISGTGTDEQYF
TRBD2	TRBV11-1	TRBJ2-7	NA	TGTGCCAGCAGCTACCCCTCCGGGGGGACTCCATCCTCCTCCTCCTACGAGCAGTACTTC	CASSYPSGGTPSSSSYEQYF
TRBD1	TRBV20-1	TRBJ1-2	few	TGCAGTGCTCACGACCGGGACAGGGGGAGTGGCTACACCTTC	CSAHDRDRGSGYTF
NA	TRBV2	TRBJ1-1	NA	TGTGCCAGCAGTGATCGGAGGATGGGCACTGAAGCTTTCTTT	CASSDRRMGTEAFF
TRBD1	TRBV10-3	TRBJ1-1	few	TGTGCCATCAGTAATACCGGGACAGGGGGCCCTGAAGCTTTCTTT	CAISNTGTGGPEAFF
NA	TRBV6-1	TRBJ1-4	NA	TGTGCCAGCAGTGCCTCGGGGGGAACTAATGAAAAACTGTTTTTT	CASSASGGTNEKLFF
TRBD1	TRBV29-1	TRBJ2-1	NA	TGCAGCGGGGACAGGGGGTCCTACAATGAGCAGTTCTTC	CSGDRGSYNEQFF
NA	TRBV4-1	TRBJ2-5	NA	TGCGCCAGCAGCCGGGTCGTGGCCCAAGAGACCCAGTACTTC	CASSRVVAQETQYF
TRBD2	TRBV7-2	TRBJ2-1	few	TGTGCCAGCAGCTTAGCGATGGGACTACTCGCGACGGAGCAGTTCTTC	CASSLAMGLLATEQFF
TRBD1	TRBV7-2	TRBJ1-2	few	TGTGCCAGCAGTTACAGACAGGGCGATGGCTACACCTTC	CASSYRQGDGYTF
TRBD2	TRBV5-4	TRBJ2-1	many	TGTGCCAGCAGCTCCCTAGCGGGGGGCTCCTACAATGAGCAGTTCTTC	CASSSLAGGSYNEQFF
NA	TRBV7-2	TRBJ2-7	many	TGTGCCAGCAGCTTAGGCGGGGCCGTTAGGGAGCAGTACTTC	CASSLGGAVREQYF
NA	TRBV20-1	TRBJ1-5	few	TGCAGTGCTCCGGATCAGGGGAATCAGCCCCAGCATTTT	CSAPDQGNQPQHF
NA	TRBV7-3	TRBJ2-1	NA	TGTGCCAGCAGCTTTGAGGGTGCCTACAATGAGCAGTTCTTC	CASSFEGAYNEQFF
NA	TRBV18	TRBJ1-1	few	TGTGCCAGCTCACCCCCCTCGGCCAGGAATGAAGCTTTCTTT	CASSPPSARNEAFF
TRBD2	TRBV4-1	TRBJ2-1	few	TGCGCCAGCAGCCAAGTAGGACTAGCGGGAGTCTTGCGCTTCTTC	CASSQVGLAGVLRFF
TRBD1	TRBV15	TRBJ2-7	NA	TGTGCCACCAGCAGATCAGCCGGGACAGGGGGCGACGAGCAGTACTTC	CATSRSAGTGGDEQYF
TRBD1	TRBV27	TRBJ1-2	NA	TGTGCCAGCAGTCCGGGGACAGACGGGAATGGCGGCTACACCTTC	CASSPGTDGNGGYTF
NA	TRBV28	TRBJ2-5	NA	TGTGCCAGCAGTTTGGCAGGGTCATTGGGGGAGACCCAGTACTTC	CASSLAGSLGETQYF
TRBD1	TRBV20-1	TRBJ1-1	many	TGCAGTGCTTCGACAGGGGTTGTCACTGAAGCTTTCTTT	CSASTGVVTEAFF
NA	TRBV15	TRBJ1-6	many	TGTGCCACCAGCAGAGATCCCGCGGCAGGGTTAAATTCACCCCTCCACTTT	CATSRDPAAGLNSPLHF
NA	TRBV3-1	TRBJ2-7	NA	TGTGCCAGCACAGGGTCCTACGAGCAGTACTTC	CASTGSYEQYF
TRBD2	TRBV12-3/TRBV12-4	TRBJ2-1	few	TGTGCCAGCAGTTGGTCAAGCGGGACGGGGGAGCAGTTCTTC	CASSWSSGTGEQFF
TRBD2	TRBV20-1	TRBJ2-5	NA	TGCAGTGCTAGAGAGGGCGGGAGTATATGGGAGACCCAGTACTTC	CSAREGGSIWETQYF
NA	TRBV7-3	TRBJ1-3	many	TGTGCCAGCAGCACCGGGACACCCGGAAACACCATATATTTT	CASSTGTPGNTIYF
TRBD1	TRBV5-1	TRBJ1-5	NA	TGCGCCAGCAGCTTGGCTGGGGACAGGGAGTCGGGACAGCCCCAGCATTTT	CASSLAGDRESGQPQHF
NA	TRBV7-2	TRBJ1-5	few	TGTGCCAGCAGCTTAACGCGGATTAGCAATCAGCCCCAGCATTTT	CASSLTRISNQPQHF
NA	TRBV18	TRBJ2-7	many	TGTGCCAGCTCACCAACCAGGGTTGGCGAGCAGTACTTC	CASSPTRVGEQYF
NA	TRBV20-1	TRBJ1-2	few	TGCAGTGCTAGAGATTTAGGACGCCCGGGTGGCTACACCTTC	CSARDLGRPGGYTF
NA	TRBV19	TRBJ2-6	NA	TGTGCCAGTAGTATTGGAACAGCCGGGGCCAACGTCCTGACTTTC	CASSIGTAGANVLTF
NA	TRBV12-3/TRBV12-4	TRBJ1-1	NA	TGTGCCAGCAGTATGGGCAGCATGAACACTGAAGCTTTCTTT	CASSMGSMNTEAFF
NA	TRBV20-1	TRBJ2-1	many	TGCAGTGCTAGAGATAACAATGAGCAGTTCTTC	CSARDNNEQFF
NA	TRBV6-2/TRBV6-3	TRBJ2-3	few	TGTGCCAGCAGTTACAGGACGGGGGAGAGCACAGATACGCAGTATTTT	CASSYRTGESTDTQYF
NA	TRBV6-1	TRBJ2-3	NA	TGTGCCAGCAGTCAGGGTTTCCAACGAACAGATACGCAGTATTTT	CASSQGFQRTDTQYF
NA	TRBV10-3	TRBJ1-5	NA	TGTGCCATCAGTGCTGGACAGCCCCTCGCGGGTCAGCCCCAGCATTTT	CAISAGQPLAGQPQHF
NA	TRBV20-1	TRBJ1-5	NA	TGCAGTGCTAGAGATCCTCCCTATCAGCCCCAGCATTTT	CSARDPPYQPQHF
NA	TRBV10-3	TRBJ2-3	many	TGTGCCATCAGTGAAGTCCTTTCTAGCACAGATACGCAGTATTTT	CAISEVLSSTDTQYF
TRBD2	TRBV7-2	TRBJ2-3	NA	TGTGCCAGCAGCGAGAGCGGGAGGATAGATACGCAGTATTTT	CASSESGRIDTQYF
TRBD1	TRBV29-1	TRBJ2-2	few	TGCAGCGTTGAGAGGGACAGGGGGGCCGGGGAGCTGTTTTTT	CSVERDRGAGELFF
NA	TRBV25-1	TRBJ1-5	few	TGTGCCAGCAGTGAATACGGGACTAATCAGCCCCAGCATTTT	CASSEYGTNQPQHF
NA	TRBV20-1	TRBJ1-1	NA	TGCAGTGCTAGAGATCCGGCAGGGAGGAACACTGAAGCTTTCTTT	CSARDPAGRNTEAFF
NA	TRBV10-2	TRBJ2-1	few	TGCGCCAGCAGTGTGGCAAACAATGAGCAGTTCTTC	CASSVANNEQFF
NA	TRBV5-8	TRBJ1-2	few	TGTGCCAGCAGCATGACAAGGAATCTCGGCTACACCTTC	CASSMTRNLGYTF
NA	TRBV6-1	TRBJ2-7	NA	TGTGCCAGCAGGGGGCCGGGGGCTGAGCAGTACTTC	CASRGPGAEQYF
TRBD1	TRBV10-3	TRBJ1-1	NA	TGTGCCATCAGTGCCTCCGGGACAGGGGAAGCTTTCTTT	CAISASGTGEAFF
TRBD1	TRBV27	TRBJ1-5	few	TGTGCCAGCGGGAGCAGGGGGTACAATCAGCCCCAGCATTTT	CASGSRGYNQPQHF
NA	TRBV19	TRBJ2-2	NA	TGTGCCAGTACCCGATGGGCAGGGAGCACCGGGGAGCTGTTTTTT	CASTRWAGSTGELFF
NA	TRBV5-1	TRBJ2-1	few	TGCGCCAGCAGCTTCCGCGTTAGCGGCTCCTACAATGAGCAGTTCTTC	CASSFRVSGSYNEQFF
NA	TRBV11-2	TRBJ1-3	few	TGTGCCAGCAGCTCGGATTTTTCTGGGAACACCATATATTTT	CASSSDFSGNTIYF
NA	TRBV20-1	TRBJ2-7	few	TGCAGTGCTCCGGGGTACGGGACCTACGAGCAGTACTTC	CSAPGYGTYEQYF
NA	TRBV5-5	TRBJ2-3	NA	TGTGCCAGCAGTCCTGGACGTTGGCAAAGCACAGATACGCAGTATTTT	CASSPGRWQSTDTQYF
TRBD1	TRBV7-9	TRBJ2-5	few	TGTGCCAGCAGCTTATCGGACAGGGCAGAGACCCAGTACTTC	CASSLSDRAETQYF